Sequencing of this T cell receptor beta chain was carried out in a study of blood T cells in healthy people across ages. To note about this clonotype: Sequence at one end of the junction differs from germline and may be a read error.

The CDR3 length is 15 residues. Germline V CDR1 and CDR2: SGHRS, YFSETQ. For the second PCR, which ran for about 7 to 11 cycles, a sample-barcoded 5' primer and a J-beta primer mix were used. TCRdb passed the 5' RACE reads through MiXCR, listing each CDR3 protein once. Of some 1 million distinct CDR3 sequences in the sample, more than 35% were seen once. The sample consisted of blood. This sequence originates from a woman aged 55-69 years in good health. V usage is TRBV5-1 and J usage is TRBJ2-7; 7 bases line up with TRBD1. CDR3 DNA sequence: TGCGCCGGCAGCGGAGCCCGACAGGGCCCCTACGAGCAGTACTTC. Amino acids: CAGSGARQGPYEQYF.